This T cell receptor (beta chain) was captured by sequencing in a study of technical replicates of blood from a handful of donors. Sequenced by immunoSEQ multiplex PCR; TCRdb stores in-frame clones only, minus some. The sample has 65,000 to 80,000 clones; under 99% are singletons. Germline V CDR1 and CDR2: SGDLS, YYNGEE. With V trimmed by 2 bases and J by 4 bases, 2 bases remained unmatched. The CDR3 has 14 amino acids. Sequencing used T cells isolated from PBMCs. The V and J genes are TRBV9 and TRBJ1-3; TRBD1 matches 8 bases. The clonotype was recovered from a human donor in good health. The CDR3 reads CASSVQGAGNTIYF. The CDR3 DNA reads TGTGCCAGCAGCGTTCAGGGGGCCGGAAACACCATATATTTT.